A single sample is the source of the 23 T cell receptor beta chains below, sequenced in a study of control samples from healthy donors and cancer patients. Generated by immunoSEQ multiplex PCR, the TCRdb table keeps only in-frame clones and is missing some. The data show more than 110,000 clones, approximately 90% seen once. Sequenced: blood. The receptors were sampled from a woman in her 30s in good health.

This clone was observed once. The chain uses TRBV18 and TRBJ2-7, with 9 bases matching TRBD2. The length of the CDR3 is 14 residues. Germline V gives CDR1 KGHSH, CDR2 LQKENI. V shed 3 bases, J shed 2 bases, and the junction held 2 bases outside the gene matches. In DNA form, the CDR3 reads TGTGCCAGCTCACCGGCGGGAGGGACCTACGAGCAGTACTTC. It encodes CASSPAGGTYEQYF.

Note on this clone: The sample holds other DNA sequences that translate to the same CDR3. V usage is TRBV29-1 and J usage is TRBJ2-1; D call uncertain. CDR1 and CDR2 (germline): SQVTM, ANQGSEA. This CDR3 has 15 amino acids. V lost 3 bases and J 0 bases, leaving 12 bases between the germline ends. The DNA for the CDR3 is TGCAGCGTTGAGGTATGGCAGAGCTCCTACAATGAGCAGTTCTTC. Translation gives CSVEVWQSSYNEQFF.

The CDR3 DNA sequence: TGTGCCAGCAGTTTAAACGGCAATGAGCAGTTCTTC. Translating gives CASSLNGNEQFF. V gene TRBV12-3 or TRBV12-4 combines with J gene TRBJ2-1; D gene ambiguous. This CDR3 has 12 residues. V lost 2 bases to trimming and J lost 6 bases, with 5 bases between them.

A note on this clone: This CDR3 is also generated by other DNA sequences in the sample. This chain joins TRBV18 and TRBJ2-7, with unresolved D. Trimming pared 4 bases from V and 0 bases from J, leaving 4 bases between. The germline CDR1 and CDR2 sequences are KGHSH and LQKENI. This CDR3 has 12 residues. The CDR3 sequence: CASSRDSYEQYF. In DNA, the CDR3 is TGTGCCAGCTCACGGGACTCCTACGAGCAGTACTTC. The variable domain in full, completed from reference TRBV18 and TRBJ2-7, reads NAGVMQNPRHLVRRRGQEARLRCSPMKGHSHVYWYRQLPEEGLKFMVYLQKENIIDESGMPKERFSAEFPKEGPSILRIQQVVRGDSAAYFCASSRDSYEQYFGPGTRLTVT.

The CDR3 reads CAWSGGAEQFF. CDR3 DNA sequence: TGTGCCTGGAGCGGGGGGGCTGAGCAGTTCTTC. This rearrangement joins TRBV30 to TRBJ2-1, with 8 bases lining up with TRBD2. This CDR3 is 11 amino acids long. CDR1 GTSNPN and CDR2 SVGIG come from the germline V gene (reference sequence). Germline trimming cut 3 bases from V and 9 bases from J; bases unmatched to any gene: 1.

The chain joins TRBV11-1 to TRBJ1-1; TRBD1 matches 10 bases. CDR1 SGHAT and CDR2 FQDESV come from the germline V gene (reference sequence). V was pared by 3 bases and J by 3 bases, with 7 bases of the junction left unmatched. This CDR3 has 16 amino acids. CDR3 bases: TGTGCCAGCAGCTTCGGGACAGGGGATTGGGACACTGAAGCTTTCTTT. Translated: CASSFGTGDWDTEAFF.

The chain has TRBV13 and TRBJ2-2; D gene unclear. The CDR3 extends over 12 amino acids. Germline V gene data show CDR1 as PRHDT and CDR2 as FYEKMQ (reference sequence). Trimming took off 5 bases at V and 6 bases at J, with 7 bases between the two ends. The CDR3 region has the DNA TGTGCCAGCAGCCTCGGGCCCGGGGAGCTGTTTTTT. It codes for CASSLGPGELFF.

The genes are TRBV19 and TRBJ1-1; unclear D gene. V lost 8 bases and J lost 1, with 11 bases in between. Germline V gene data show CDR1 as LNHDA and CDR2 as SQIVND (reference sequence). The CDR3 runs 13 residues. The CDR3 nucleotides read TGTGCCAGTGGGGTACGCGGGAACACTGAAGCTTTCTTT. This translates into CASGVRGNTEAFF.

The J gene is TRBJ1-2, the V gene TRBV10-3; no reliable D call. V shed 6 bases and J shed 6 bases, with 23 bases lying between them. The CDR3 contains 16 residues. The germline V gene has CDR1 ENHRY and CDR2 SYGVKD. This CDR3 is CAISSPGPPGKDGYTF. The CDR3 nucleotides are TGTGCCATCAGCTCCCCCGGGCCCCCCGGGAAGGATGGCTACACCTTC.

The chain uses TRBV19 and TRBJ2-1; 9 nucleotides agree with TRBD2. Losses at the gene ends were 7 bases for V and 0 bases for J; bases not matched to a gene: 7. This CDR3 has 16 amino acids. The V gene's germline CDR1 is LNHDA and CDR2 SQIVND (reference sequence). CDR3 bases: TGTGCCAGTAAGGGACTAGCAGATAGCTCCTACAATGAGCAGTTCTTC. The encoded protein is CASKGLADSSYNEQFF.

The chain combines TRBV7-9 with TRBJ1-1; 7 bases align to TRBD1. V was clipped by 5 bases and J by 4 bases; unmatched bases: 4. Germline CDR1 reads SEHNR; CDR2 reads FQNEAQ (reference sequence). This CDR3 is 13 amino acids long. DNA for the CDR3: TGTGCCAGCAGCGACGGGACAGCCACTGAAGCTTTCTTT. Its protein product is CASSDGTATEAFF.

The chain employs TRBV2 and TRBJ1-1; possible D gene TRBD1, 6 bases. This CDR3 is 14 amino acids long. Germline V CDR1 and CDR2: SNHLY, FYNNEI. With 6 bases removed from V and 5 bases from J, the gap between germline ends came to 16 bases. This CDR3 reads CASRLQGGGTEAFF. The CDR3, as DNA: TGTGCCAGCAGGCTACAGGGCGGTGGGACTGAAGCTTTCTTT.

This chain connects TRBV11-2 to TRBJ2-2, with D unclear. Looked up from germline, CDR1 is SGHAT and CDR2 is FQNNGV. This CDR3 comprises 14 residues. V dropped 2 bases and J dropped 4 bases, with 8 bases sitting between them. This CDR3 reads CASSLIWSTGELFF. CDR3 DNA: TGTGCCAGCAGCTTAATATGGTCCACCGGGGAGCTGTTTTTT.

The V gene is TRBV6-5, the J gene TRBJ1-2; D gene unclear. Trimming pared 10 bases from V and 5 bases from J, leaving 20 bases between. In germline, CDR1 is MNHEY, CDR2 SVGAGI. The CDR3 sequence is 14 residues long. The CDR3 spells CATPNEKGPYGYTF. The CDR3 coding sequence is TGTGCCACCCCAAACGAAAAGGGCCCTTATGGCTACACCTTC.

The rearrangement uses TRBV5-4 and TRBJ1-3; D gene uncertain. The germline CDR1 and CDR2 sequences are SGHNT and YYREEE (reference sequence). The V end lost 4 bases, the J end lost 4 bases, and 9 bases lay between the germline ends. CDR3 length: 13 residues. The CDR3 here is CASSGEMGNTIYF. In DNA form, the CDR3 reads TGTGCCAGCAGCGGCGAGATGGGAAACACCATATATTTT.

The gene calls are TRBV5-8 and TRBJ1-1; tentative D call: TRBD1 (6 bases). From germline, CDR1 is SGHTS and CDR2 YDEGEE. V lost 9 bases, J lost 1 base, and 13 bases lay in between. CDR3 length: 13 amino acids. The CDR3 loop reads CAMGGQANTEAFF. The CDR3 bases are TGTGCCATGGGGGGGCAGGCGAACACTGAAGCTTTCTTT.

The chain joins TRBV11-3 to TRBJ1-5, with 7 nucleotides matching TRBD1. The CDR3 is 15 residues long. Germline V gene sequence: CDR1 SGHNT, CDR2 YENEEA. V was pared by 1 base and J by 3 bases, with 3 bases of the junction left unmatched. In DNA form, the CDR3 reads TGTGCCAGCAGCTTAGCGGGACAGATCAATCAGCCCCAGCATTTT. Protein product: CASSLAGQINQPQHF. The variable domain in full, with the rest retrieved from reference TRBV11-3 and TRBJ1-5, is EAGVVQSPRYKIIEKKQPVAFWCNPISGHNTLYWYLQNLGQGPELLIRYENEEAVDDSQLPKDRFSAERLKGVDSTLKIQPAELGDSAVYLCASSLAGQINQPQHFGDGTRLSIL.

The chain uses TRBV29-1 and TRBJ2-1, with TRBD2 as a possible D gene (7 bases). Germline V gene sequence: CDR1 SQVTM, CDR2 ANQGSEA. The CDR3 covers 12 residues. The germline V and J ends were trimmed by 5 bases and 15 bases, with 20 bases remaining between them. Here the CDR3 reads CSVTSSGKGGFF. CDR3 sequence (DNA): TGCAGCGTTACCTCAAGCGGGAAGGGGGGGTTCTTC.

The chain employs TRBV7-6 and TRBJ1-2; a weak D match, TRBD1 (6 bases). V lost 1 base and J 0 bases, leaving 15 bases between the germline ends. The CDR3 sequence is 17 residues long. Germline V lookup: CDR1 SGHVS, CDR2 FNYEAQ. CDR3 coding DNA: TGTGCCAGCAGCTTAGTTAGCAGGGGAACCCCTAACTATGGCTACACCTTC. Translating gives CASSLVSRGTPNYGYTF.

In DNA form, the CDR3 reads TGTGCCAGCAGCCGTAGGGTGTTGGGAACAGATACGCAGTATTTT. This sequence encodes CASSRRVLGTDTQYF. The rearrangement uses TRBV7-2 and TRBJ2-3; no reliable D call. Trimming removed 5 bases at V and 3 bases at J, with 15 bases between. CDR1 and CDR2 (germline): SGHTA, FQGNSA. The CDR3 covers 15 residues.

V gene TRBV18 combines with J gene TRBJ2-5, with D perhaps TRBD1 (7 bases). The germline CDR1 and CDR2 sequences are KGHSH and LQKENI. Trimming shortened V by 6 bases and J by 5 bases, and 13 bases separated the two germline ends. This CDR3 is built from 13 residues. The CDR3 region is CASSWTGGETQYF. The CDR3 nucleotides are TGTGCCAGCTCTTGGACAGGAGGGGAGACCCAGTACTTC.

This clone has only one observation. This chain joins TRBV5-6 and TRBJ1-4, with TRBD1 matching over 9 bases. Unmatched junction bases numbered 5, after V lost 4 bases and J lost 4 bases. The CDR3 extends over 15 amino acids. Germline V gives CDR1 SGHDT, CDR2 YYEEEE. CDR3 region: CASSGLTGGNEKLFF. The CDR3, as DNA: TGTGCCAGCAGCGGGCTGACAGGGGGTAATGAAAAACTGTTTTTT.

V is TRBV28 and J is TRBJ2-7, with D perhaps matching TRBD1 or TRBD2 (7 bases each). There are 15 residues in the CDR3. Trimming shortened V by 7 bases and J by 3 bases, and 19 bases separated the two germline ends. Germline CDR1 is MDHEN and CDR2 is SYDVKM. For the CDR3, the DNA is TGTGCCAGCATAAGGGGAGGGGGCGAGATCTACGAGCAGTACTTC. Translation gives CASIRGGGEIYEQYF. Full variable domain (rest looked up from reference TRBV28 and TRBJ2-7): DVKVTQSSRYLVKRTGEKVFLECVQDMDHENMFWYRQDPGLGLRLIYFSYDVKMKEKGDIPEGYSVSREKKERFSLILESASTNQTSMYLCASIRGGGEIYEQYFGPGTRLTVT.